These 17 T cell receptor beta chains were all obtained from the same sample, sequenced in a study of PD-L1 blockade in urothelial cancer. The table came from immunoSEQ multiplex PCR; TCRdb's copy has only in-frame clones and leaves some out. The repertoire holds tens of thousands of clones, with 91% as singletons. The sample's time point: peripheral blood 6 weeks after treatment start. This specimen was PBMCs, taken around atezolizumab (anti-PD-L1) treatment. The origin of the receptors is a man aged 65-85 years with urothelial cancer.

This clone was detected only once. This rearrangement joins TRBV19 to TRBJ1-2; no definite D call. Deletions cut 3 bases from V and 2 bases from J, with 7 bases between. Per the germline V gene, CDR1 is LNHDA and CDR2 is SQIVND (reference sequence). There are 13 residues in the CDR3. CDR3 DNA: TGTGCCAGTAGTATCGGCAGGAACTATGGCTACACCTTC. It is translated as CASSIGRNYGYTF.

The chain employs TRBV11-2 and TRBJ1-3; the match to TRBD1 covers 8 bases. After removal of 5 bases from V and 1 base from J, the junction contained 7 bases not matched to a gene. This CDR3 spans 16 amino acids. Germline CDR1 is SGHAT and CDR2 is FQNNGV. CDR3 in amino acids: CASSTQGAVSGNTIYF. CDR3 DNA sequence: TGTGCCAGCAGCACGCAGGGGGCTGTATCTGGAAACACCATATATTTT.

This clone has just one count. The gene calls are TRBV10-2 and TRBJ1-2; D is unresolved. Trimming pared 7 bases from V and 3 bases from J, leaving 6 bases between. The CDR3 extends over 11 amino acids. Germline-derived CDR1 and CDR2 are WSHSY and SAAADI. CDR3 coding DNA: TGCGCCAGCATCGGGGACTATGGCTACACCTTC. Translating gives CASIGDYGYTF.

This CDR3 reads CSVLPTEYGYTF. DNA for the CDR3: TGCAGCGTTCTTCCGACGGAGTATGGCTACACCTTC. The genes are TRBV29-1 and TRBJ1-2; no clear D. The CDR3 is 12 residues long. Germline assignment: CDR1 SQVTM and CDR2 ANQGSEA. V dropped 5 bases and J dropped 5 bases, with 12 bases sitting between them.

The chain combines TRBV19 with TRBJ2-1, with 10 bases aligning to TRBD2. This CDR3 has 15 amino acids. The V gene's germline CDR1 is LNHDA and CDR2 SQIVND (reference sequence). V lost 3 bases to trimming and J lost 8 bases; unmatched junction nucleotides: 7. The CDR3 here is CASSIYSSGSDEQFF. For the CDR3, the DNA is TGTGCCAGTAGTATTTATTCTAGCGGGAGTGATGAGCAGTTCTTC.

CDR3 protein: CATSTRAGTYNEQFF. The CDR3, as DNA: TGTGCCACTTCAACCCGGGCGGGCACCTACAATGAGCAGTTCTTC. The chain joins TRBV28 to TRBJ2-1, with D possibly being TRBD2 (5 bases). Looked up from germline, CDR1 is MDHEN and CDR2 is SYDVKM. V lost 10 bases and J lost 2, with 18 bases in between. CDR3 length equals 15 residues.

The chain employs TRBV6-5 and TRBJ1-2, with D unclear. Germline loops: CDR1 MNHEY, CDR2 SVGAGI. There are 12 residues in the CDR3. V lost 0 bases, J lost 4 bases, and 3 bases lay in between. The CDR3 DNA sequence: TGTGCCAGCAGTTACTCGAGCTATGGCTACACCTTC. This codes for CASSYSSYGYTF.

The rearrangement uses TRBV5-4 and TRBJ2-5, with D unclear. The germline V gene encodes CDR1 SGHNT and CDR2 YYREEE (reference sequence). The CDR3 extends over 12 amino acids. Trimming cost V 2 bases and J 5 bases, with 7 bases left between them. Here the CDR3 reads CASSLNGETQYF. In DNA, the CDR3 is TGTGCCAGCAGCTTAAACGGTGAGACCCAGTACTTC.

The CDR3 spells CASSLVLTAADTGELFF. In DNA, the CDR3 is TGTGCCAGCAGTTTAGTCTTGACAGCCGCGGACACCGGGGAGCTGTTTTTT. V gene TRBV27 combines with J gene TRBJ2-2; weak D call: TRBD1 (5 bases). Trimming cost V 2 bases and J 3 bases, with 16 bases left between them. Germline lookup yields CDR1 MNHEY and CDR2 SMNVEV (reference sequence). This CDR3 has 17 residues.

The chain joins TRBV5-6 to TRBJ2-3; TRBD2 agrees at 15 bases. The CDR3 totals 16 residues. J lost 5 bases, V lost 4 bases, and 5 bases had no gene match. Germline CDR1 reads SGHDT; CDR2 reads YYEEEE. The CDR3 sequence: CASSPRTSGRGDTQYF. Written as DNA, the CDR3 is TGTGCCAGCAGCCCGCGGACTAGCGGGAGGGGAGATACGCAGTATTTT.

The chain employs TRBV20-1 and TRBJ2-1; a weak D match, TRBD2 (5 bases). Germline V gene sequence: CDR1 DFQATT, CDR2 SNEGSKA (reference sequence). V dropped 3 bases and J dropped 8 bases, with 8 bases sitting between them. The CDR3 covers 11 residues. The CDR3 loop reads CSASVRDEQFF. DNA of the CDR3: TGCAGTGCTAGTGTGCGGGATGAGCAGTTCTTC.

This sequence joins TRBV7-3 and TRBJ2-7; D is possibly TRBD1 (5 bases). Between the trimmed V and J ends, which lost 6 bases and 3 bases, there was a span of 12 bases. Germline V lookup: CDR1 SGHTA, CDR2 FQGTGA. This CDR3 comprises 13 residues. Here the CDR3 reads CASSLGHGYEQYF. CDR3 nucleotide sequence: TGTGCCAGCAGTCTTGGACACGGCTACGAGCAGTACTTC.

V and J are TRBV15 and TRBJ2-2; possible D gene TRBD1, 6 bases. Trimming took 3 bases from V and 6 from J, leaving 14 bases between them. Looked up from germline, CDR1 is LNHNV and CDR2 is YYDKDF (reference sequence). This CDR3 is built from 15 residues. CDR3 bases: TGTGCCACCAGCAGTAGGCAGGGGTCGGCCGGGGAGCTGTTTTTT. The encoded protein is CATSSRQGSAGELFF.

This chain joins TRBV20-1 and TRBJ2-5; 8 bases are a match to TRBD1. After removal of 4 bases from V and 7 bases from J, the junction contained 2 bases not matched to a gene. Germline values: CDR1 DFQATT, CDR2 SNEGSKA (reference sequence). This CDR3 region has 11 residues. CDR3 DNA: TGCAGTGCTATGGACAGGGCGACCCAGTACTTC. Its translation: CSAMDRATQYF.

The chain employs TRBV7-2 and TRBJ2-5; possibly TRBD1 for D (5 bases). The V gene's germline CDR1 is SGHTA and CDR2 FQGNSA. The CDR3 sequence is 13 residues long. V was trimmed by 6 bases and J by 5 bases, leaving 13 bases between them. The CDR3 bases are TGTGCCAGCAGTCTAGGGGTGTGGGAGACCCAGTACTTC. It yields the protein CASSLGVWETQYF. Together with reference TRBV7-2 and TRBJ2-5, the CDR3 gives the full variable domain: GAGVSQSPSNKVTEKGKDVELRCDPISGHTALYWYRQSLGQGLEFLIYFQGNSAPDKSGLPSDRFSAERTGGSVSTLTIQRTQQEDSAVYLCASSLGVWETQYFGPGTRLLVL.

The CDR3 DNA is TGTGCCAGCAAGGGACAGGAAGATGGCTACACCTTC. This encodes CASKGQEDGYTF. The chain has TRBV5-6 and TRBJ1-2; 8 bases are shared with TRBD1. In germline, CDR1 is SGHDT, CDR2 YYEEEE. The CDR3 has 12 residues. V was pared by 6 bases and J by 6 bases, with 4 bases of the junction left unmatched.

The rearrangement uses TRBV27 and TRBJ2-6; 8 nucleotides line up with TRBD1. J was trimmed by 6 bases and V by 4 bases; bases with no gene match: 5. This CDR3 spans 15 amino acids. Per germline, CDR1 MNHEY and CDR2 SMNVEV (reference sequence). The CDR3 here is CASSSGGIVANVLTF. CDR3 DNA: TGTGCCAGCAGTTCAGGGGGCATAGTGGCCAACGTCCTGACTTTC.